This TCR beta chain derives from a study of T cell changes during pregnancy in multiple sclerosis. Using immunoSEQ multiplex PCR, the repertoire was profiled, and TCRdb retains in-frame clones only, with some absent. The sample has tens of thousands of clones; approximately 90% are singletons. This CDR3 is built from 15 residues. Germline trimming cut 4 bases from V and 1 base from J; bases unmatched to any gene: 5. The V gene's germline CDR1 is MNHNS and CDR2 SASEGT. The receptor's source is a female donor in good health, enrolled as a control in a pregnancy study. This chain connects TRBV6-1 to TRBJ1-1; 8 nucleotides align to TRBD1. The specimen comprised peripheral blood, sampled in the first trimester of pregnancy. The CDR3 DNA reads TGTGCCAGCAGTGTACTAACAGGGGGGAACACTGAAGCTTTCTTT. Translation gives CASSVLTGGNTEAFF.